This T cell receptor (beta chain) stems from a study of vaccination and CD4 T cells after COVID-19 (dated by TCRdb to between 2021 and 2023). About the full investigation: SARS-CoV-2 positivity had been established in the convalescent patients by nasal swab PCR, and mild disease was recorded in about 9 of these patients and severe disease in one. Six males and four females were included in the convalescent cohort, with two Hispanic individuals, seven Caucasians, two Asians and one multiracial person represented. Participants received two doses of either the Pfizer-BioNTech BNT162b2 vaccine (n=8) or the Moderna mRNA-1273 vaccine (n=2). Post-COVID blood samples were collected from convalescent patients a median of about 92 days after diagnosis, with a range of about 35 to 170 days. Post-vaccine blood samples were taken a median of 72 days after the second vaccine dose, with a range of 14 to 241 days. Overlapping spike peptide pools from SARS-CoV-2 and from the common cold coronaviruses HCoV-NL63, HCoV-OC43 and HCoV-229E were used as culture stimuli. Control cultures received a CEFX viral epitope pool as the positive control, an HIV-1 Nef peptide pool as the negative control, or no peptide. In 9 to 11 COVID-19 convalescent patients and several infection-naive healthy vaccine recipients, researchers compared the spike-specific CD4+ TCR repertoire from before mRNA vaccination with the repertoire from after. General conclusions and limits of the study: Of the vaccine-specific clones in convalescent patients, 304 of 307, or nearly all, reacted only to SARS-CoV-2 spike and did not cross-react with common cold coronaviruses. Among convalescent patients, a median about 90% of the SARS-CoV-2-reactive clones seen after vaccination appeared only after vaccination, which suggests priming specific to the vaccine. Only a relatively small number of convalescent patients were included in the study, and early timepoints following natural infection were not analyzed. The median count of SARS-CoV-2-reactive clonotypes went up from 20 to 25 after infection to 38 after vaccination, although the change was not significant.

The library was obtained by PCR. At the Johns Hopkins FTIC core, DNA from the cultured CD4+ T cells underwent TCR sequencing with the Oncomine TCR Beta short-read assay. Genomic DNA was extracted from the cultured CD4+ T cells with the QIAamp micro DNA kit. Oncomine TCR Beta libraries from cultured CD4+ T cells were pooled using unique dual indexes and sequenced on an Illumina iSeq 100. The published analysis was carried out like this. Non-productive sequences were removed, and CDR3s that did not start with C, did not end with F or W, or were shorter than 7 amino acids were discarded. The MANAFEST web application was used to identify antigen-specific clonotypes by comparing peptide-stimulated wells against reference wells and other culture wells. An FDR below 0.05, an odds ratio above 5, and a productive frequency above 0.1% in at least two of three replicate wells were required for clones to be considered positive. Clonotypes that were significantly expanded in both SARS-CoV-2 spike wells and at least one common cold coronavirus spike condition were defined as cross-reactive. Levenshtein distances (stringdist) and unrooted phylogenetic trees (ape) in R version 3.6.1 were used to assess CDR3 homology. The public reads were run again by TCRdb, first through fastp at Q25 and then through MiXCR, and only productive beta chains were kept. Here each entry gathers all rows of one CDR3 protein and keeps the most common genes and DNA. TCRdb's processing, not the study's, gives the V and J calls here. This sample is represented by 13,000 or so distinct CDR3 sequences; less than 65% of them were singletons. In total, the top ten clones hold about an eighth of the sample.

The treatment or condition label, read with the paper, signifies: approximately 9-day PBMC culture with coronavirus spike peptide pools or control peptides (ViraFEST assay). The study used the ViraFEST assay, which expanded antigen-specific T cells with peptide pools and then identified expanded clonotypes by TCR sequencing. The convalescent patients' positive SARS-CoV-2 PCR tests were from March to December 2020, which was before the Alpha, Beta and Delta variants emerged in the United States. PBMCs were cultured at about 2 million per well in IMDM supplemented with 5% human AB serum and about 10 IU/ml IL-2, with approximately 11 ug/ml peptide pools added. Half of the culture medium was replaced with fresh IL-2-containing medium on days 3 and 7. CD4+ T cells were isolated after less than twelve days of culture through negative selection using the EasySep CD4+ T cell isolation kit. Ficoll-Paque Plus gradient centrifugation was used to isolate PBMCs from whole blood, and the isolated PBMCs were then either used fresh or cryopreserved at -140C. Each culture condition was generally run in triplicate wells.

V is cut back by 5 bases and J by 3 bases, with 5 bases in the junction unmatched. CDR1 is given as SGHTA and CDR2 as FQGNSA, both from the germline V gene. The CDR3, from cysteine to phenylalanine, totals 14 residues. Here the CDR3 DNA is all that survives: 42 bases in frame from base 1. Of note for this clonotype: Its target antigen remains unknown. No qualities accompany the bases; no much larger clone lies one base away.

This TCR was recovered from a human donor who had recovered from COVID-19. The chain is assembled from TRBV7-2 and TRBJ1-2; 8 bases in between match TRBD1. Sequencing used CD4+ T cells from blood, cultured in vitro. DNA sequence: TGTGCCAGCAGCCAAGGACAGGGCGACTATGGCTACACCTTC. It is translated as CASSQGQGDYGYTF.